This T cell receptor (beta chain) was observed in a study of blood T cell repertoires in COVID-19. Measured with immunoSEQ multiplex PCR; TCRdb has only the in-frame clones, and not every one. The repertoire holds over 200,000 clones, with over 85% as singletons. The germline gives CDR1 ENHRY, CDR2 SYGVKD. V trimming: 4 bases; J trimming: 4 bases; junction bases outside the gene matches: 12. CDR3 size: 17 residues. The sequence came from a young woman with acute COVID-19. Sequenced: PBMCs or T cells enriched from blood (not recorded which). V gene TRBV10-3 combines with J gene TRBJ2-3; TRBD2 matches at 9 bases. The CDR3 sequence: CAISGTSVGVSADTQYF. The CDR3 region has the DNA TGTGCCATCAGTGGGACTAGCGTTGGGGTAAGCGCAGATACGCAGTATTTT.